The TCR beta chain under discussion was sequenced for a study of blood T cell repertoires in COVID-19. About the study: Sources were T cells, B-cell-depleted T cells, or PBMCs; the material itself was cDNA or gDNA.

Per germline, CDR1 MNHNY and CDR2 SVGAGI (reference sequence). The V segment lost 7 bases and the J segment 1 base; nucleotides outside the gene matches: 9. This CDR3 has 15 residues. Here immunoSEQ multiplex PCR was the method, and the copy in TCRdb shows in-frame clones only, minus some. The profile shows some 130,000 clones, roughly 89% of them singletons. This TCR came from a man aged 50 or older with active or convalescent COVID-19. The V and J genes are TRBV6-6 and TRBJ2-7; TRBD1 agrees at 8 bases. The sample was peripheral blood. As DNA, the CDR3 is TGTGCCAGCACCCCGCAGGGGGCTATATCCTACGAGCAGTACTTC. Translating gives CASTPQGAISYEQYF.